A selection of T cell receptor beta chains follows, all from one sample in a study of cytomegalovirus exposure and HLA in healthy donors. Profiling relied on immunoSEQ multiplex PCR, and the TCRdb table lists in-frame clones only, not all of them. Altogether some 93,000 clones are present, nearly 80% being singletons, with the ten largest covering under 4%. Input material: PBMCs. The receptors were gathered from a middle-aged woman in good health and CMV-seronegative. Each CDR3 is given with its conserved first and last residue.

16 TRBV11-2 CASSLVGWGDRGSAFF
18 TRBV25-1 CASSSGVKQGLSGNTIYF
15 TRBV9 CASSPRDPGGEKLFF
13 TRBV7-9 CASSLKAASEAFF
14 TRBV5-1 CASSPQPTGAPQYF
15 TRBV2 CASSPQGGNTGELFF
18 TRBV7-2 CASSYRFWAGGGTDTQYF
14 TRBV28 CASSYPAGPNIQYF
17 TRBV11-2 CASSLAVLAGVGGELFF
13 TRBV29-1 CSVEQGPNNEQFF
14 TRBV5-1 CASSQTGEGTEAFF
16 TRBV19 CASTRGQGADRQPQHF
15 TRBV9 CASSEGLAGVETQYF
15 TRBV28 CASSLEEFGNQPQHF
14 TRBV4-1 CASSQEGVPETQYF
14 TRBV7-9 CASLPDSLNTEAFF
15 TRBV27 CASSPGTSGSNEQFF
16 TRBV9 CASSSGLAGSLETQYF
18 TRBV19 CASSAGQAWGASNQPQHF
14 TRBV30 CASTPSEASYEQYF
16 TRBV6-5 CASSYARASSGNTIYF
15 TRBV5-1 CASSPLSHPTDTQYF
15 TRBV4-2 CASSESGGTNYGYTF
15 TRBV6-5 CASSYSWTPGDEQYF
14 TRBV28 CASRPLSANYGYTF
16 TRBV7-6 CASSLGVAGAPGELFF
15 TRBV28 CASTTRTGGFYGYTF
13 TRBV10-3 CAISYDSNYGYTF
12 TRBV5-1 CASSFNRDEQYF
17 TRBV7-9 CASSPGLAGSSTDTQYF
17 TRBV4-1 CASSLRGGGWDTDTQYF
15 TRBV5-1 CASSSLAANLYEQYF
18 TRBV27 CASSLSKKQGSGNQPQHF
17 TRBV10-3 CAISEFYSGQLNTEAFF
14 TRBV19 CASSIGGSLSGYTF
14 TRBV2 CASFRTGVNTEAFF
14 TRBV11-3 CASSLGPPSDEQYF
15 TRBV12-1 CASSFFPGGKDEQFF
12 TRBV27 CASRTGSYEQYF
14 TRBV19 CASTRTPSSYEQYF
14 TRBV10-3 CAISPTGMYQPQHF
14 TRBV5-1 CASSYRQKNTEAFF
14 TRBV14 CASSITGPNSPLHF
17 TRBV11-2 CASSLARIRGWDTEAFF
15 TRBV5-1 CASSLDARALHEQYF
12 TRBV2 CASREDRVEQYF
18 TRBV4-2 CASSQEAMGWGPGPEAFF
12 TRBV7-2 CASSPQLNEQFF
13 TRBV14 CASSPQGYTEAFF
15 TRBV2 CASPGLAGDLDTQYF
16 TRBV6-6 CASSQRGQARTGELFF
14 TRBV28 CASSFPGGLSGYTF
14 TRBV9 CASRLASNTGELFF
16 TRBV28 CASSSPPPISGNTQYF
12 TRBV10-2 CASSDRAHEQFF
15 TRBV15 CATSGFRVKNQPQHF
13 TRBV27 CASSRPDSGEQYF
15 TRBV11-2 CASSSGERSTDTQYF
16 TRBV30 CAYSGDRGRWGGELFF